The rows below give T cell receptor beta chains drawn from one sample of a study of T cells in Graves' hyperthyroidism and ophthalmopathy. TCRdb called the multiplex PCR reads again in MiXCR, with one record for every CDR3 protein. The repertoire holds around 570,000 distinct CDR3 sequences, with less than 20% as singletons. Sequenced sample: blood. The receptor set was obtained from a man aged 35 to 55 with Graves' ophthalmopathy. Each CDR3 is given with its conserved first and last residue. A D gene is named only where the DNA matches it firmly. Clone size is given for some rows only: seen once, a few or many times, or a class if the clone is expanded.

CDR3 DNA: TGTGCCAGCAGTGCCTACACGTTAGGCGAGCAGTACTTC
CDR3 protein: CASSAYTLGEQYF
V gene: TRBV6-1
J gene: TRBJ2-7
clone size: few
D gene: NA

CDR3 DNA: TGCGCCAGCAGCTTGGGTCAGATAGATAATTCACCCCTCCACTTT
CDR3 protein: CASSLGQIDNSPLHF
V gene: TRBV5-1
J gene: TRBJ1-6
clone size: NA
D gene: NA

CDR3 DNA: TGTGCCAGCTCACCACCGACTAGCGGTCGCCAGTATTTT
CDR3 protein: CASSPPTSGRQYF
V gene: TRBV18
J gene: TRBJ2-3
clone size: NA
D gene: TRBD2

CDR3 DNA: TGCGCCAGTTCTCAGCCGGGACAGGGAGGCACTGAAGCTTTCTTT
CDR3 protein: CASSQPGQGGTEAFF
V gene: TRBV5-1
J gene: TRBJ1-1
clone size: few
D gene: TRBD1

CDR3 DNA: TGTGCCACCAGTGAGGAGGCTATTTCAGATACGCAGTATTTT
CDR3 protein: CATSEEAISDTQYF
V gene: TRBV24-1
J gene: TRBJ2-3
clone size: NA
D gene: NA

CDR3 DNA: TGTGCCAGCAGCTCAAAGGGGTCGGGTACAGATACGCAGTATTTT
CDR3 protein: CASSSKGSGTDTQYF
V gene: TRBV7-8
J gene: TRBJ2-3
clone size: NA
D gene: NA

CDR3 DNA: TGCAGTGCTAGAGATCCGGGGGGCGGCTCACCCCTCCACTTT
CDR3 protein: CSARDPGGGSPLHF
V gene: TRBV20-1
J gene: TRBJ1-6
clone size: many
D gene: NA

CDR3 DNA: TGTGCCAGCAGCTTCCAGGGGACACCTAACTATGGCTACACCTTC
CDR3 protein: CASSFQGTPNYGYTF
V gene: TRBV5-5
J gene: TRBJ1-2
clone size: NA
D gene: NA

CDR3 DNA: TGTGCCAGCAATCGAGGGACAGGGAAAACTGAAGCTTTCTTT
CDR3 protein: CASNRGTGKTEAFF
V gene: TRBV6-2/TRBV6-3
J gene: TRBJ1-1
clone size: many
D gene: TRBD1

CDR3 DNA: TGTGCCAGCAGCTTAGTTTTCACGGAAACCTACGAGCAGTACTTC
CDR3 protein: CASSLVFTETYEQYF
V gene: TRBV11-2
J gene: TRBJ2-7
clone size: NA
D gene: NA

CDR3 DNA: TGTGCCAGCAGTCGCTGGATAGGTCAATACAATGAAAAACTGTTTTTT
CDR3 protein: CASSRWIGQYNEKLFF
V gene: TRBV27
J gene: TRBJ1-4
clone size: NA
D gene: NA

CDR3 DNA: TGTGCCAGCAAAAGCGGGGAAAGCACAGATACGCAGTATTTT
CDR3 protein: CASKSGESTDTQYF
V gene: TRBV6-2/TRBV6-3
J gene: TRBJ2-3
clone size: NA
D gene: TRBD2

CDR3 DNA: TGCGCCAGCAGCTGGGATCTAGATCAGCCCCAGCATTTT
CDR3 protein: CASSWDLDQPQHF
V gene: TRBV5-1
J gene: TRBJ1-5
clone size: once
D gene: NA

CDR3 DNA: TGTGCCAGCAGTTTAGCGCTGGGCGAGGATGAAGCTTTCTTT
CDR3 protein: CASSLALGEDEAFF
V gene: TRBV12-3/TRBV12-4
J gene: TRBJ1-1
clone size: NA
D gene: NA

CDR3 DNA: TGTGCCAGCAGCTCGCGGATGGCAACTAATGAAAAACTGTTTTTT
CDR3 protein: CASSSRMATNEKLFF
V gene: TRBV7-2
J gene: TRBJ1-4
clone size: NA
D gene: NA

CDR3 DNA: TGCGCCAGCAGCCACGGACAGGGGGGTAATGAAAAACTGTTTTTT
CDR3 protein: CASSHGQGGNEKLFF
V gene: TRBV5-1
J gene: TRBJ1-4
clone size: few
D gene: TRBD1

CDR3 DNA: TGTGCCAGCAGTTTTCGTCGGACAGGAGCCTACGAGCAGTACTTC
CDR3 protein: CASSFRRTGAYEQYF
V gene: TRBV12-3/TRBV12-4
J gene: TRBJ2-7
clone size: few
D gene: TRBD1

CDR3 DNA: TGCAGCGTTCTGAAGGTCGGGACTAGCGGGAGGGCCTTCTACGAGCAGTACTTC
CDR3 protein: CSVLKVGTSGRAFYEQYF
V gene: TRBV29-1
J gene: TRBJ2-7
clone size: NA
D gene: TRBD2

CDR3 DNA: TGTGCCAGCAGACCTATACAGACGGAGAACACTGAAGCTTTCTTT
CDR3 protein: CASRPIQTENTEAFF
V gene: TRBV7-9
J gene: TRBJ1-1
clone size: many
D gene: NA

CDR3 DNA: TGTGCCACCGAGACACCGGGCACCATAGCCAAAAACATTCAGTACTTC
CDR3 protein: CATETPGTIAKNIQYF
V gene: TRBV28
J gene: TRBJ2-4
clone size: many
D gene: NA

CDR3 DNA: TGTGCCAGCAGCGAGAGCTCATACTCCTACGAGCAGTACTTC
CDR3 protein: CASSESSYSYEQYF
V gene: TRBV6-1
J gene: TRBJ2-7
clone size: NA
D gene: NA

CDR3 DNA: TGTGCCAGCAGCCCTATGAACAATGAGCAGTTCTTC
CDR3 protein: CASSPMNNEQFF
V gene: TRBV7-9
J gene: TRBJ2-1
clone size: NA
D gene: NA

CDR3 DNA: TGTGCCAGCAGCACACCGGGACAGGGTCCCTACGAGCAGTACTTC
CDR3 protein: CASSTPGQGPYEQYF
V gene: TRBV7-9
J gene: TRBJ2-7
clone size: NA
D gene: TRBD1

CDR3 DNA: TGTGCCAGCAGCCAAGATAAGGGAACGGGATACAATGAGCAGTTCTTC
CDR3 protein: CASSQDKGTGYNEQFF
V gene: TRBV14
J gene: TRBJ2-1
clone size: NA
D gene: NA

CDR3 DNA: TGTGCCACCTTAAGAAGCGCGACAGAGTCCTACAATGAGCAGTTCTTC
CDR3 protein: CATLRSATESYNEQFF
V gene: TRBV2
J gene: TRBJ2-1
clone size: many
D gene: NA

CDR3 DNA: TGTGCCAGCAACCCAGGGGGCGCAAACTATGGCTACACCTTC
CDR3 protein: CASNPGGANYGYTF
V gene: TRBV7-9
J gene: TRBJ1-2
clone size: NA
D gene: TRBD1

CDR3 DNA: TGTGCCAGCAGTTTAGGGGTAATCGGAAACACCATATATTTT
CDR3 protein: CASSLGVIGNTIYF
V gene: TRBV12-3/TRBV12-4
J gene: TRBJ1-3
clone size: NA
D gene: NA

CDR3 DNA: TGCAGTGCCATAAGGGAAAGCGAGATCTATAATTCACCCCTCCACTTT
CDR3 protein: CSAIRESEIYNSPLHF
V gene: TRBV20-1
J gene: TRBJ1-6
clone size: NA
D gene: NA

CDR3 DNA: TGTGCCAGCAGCCAAGATCCTCTTGGGAATGAGCAGTTCTTC
CDR3 protein: CASSQDPLGNEQFF
V gene: TRBV14
J gene: TRBJ2-1
clone size: NA
D gene: NA

CDR3 DNA: TGTGCCAGCAGCTTAGCTCTTAGCTCTTGGGAGCAGTTCTTC
CDR3 protein: CASSLALSSWEQFF
V gene: TRBV11-1
J gene: TRBJ2-1
clone size: many
D gene: NA

CDR3 DNA: TGTGCCAGCAGCCAAGTGGCGGCAGACTACGAGCAGTACTTC
CDR3 protein: CASSQVAADYEQYF
V gene: TRBV4-2
J gene: TRBJ2-7
clone size: NA
D gene: NA